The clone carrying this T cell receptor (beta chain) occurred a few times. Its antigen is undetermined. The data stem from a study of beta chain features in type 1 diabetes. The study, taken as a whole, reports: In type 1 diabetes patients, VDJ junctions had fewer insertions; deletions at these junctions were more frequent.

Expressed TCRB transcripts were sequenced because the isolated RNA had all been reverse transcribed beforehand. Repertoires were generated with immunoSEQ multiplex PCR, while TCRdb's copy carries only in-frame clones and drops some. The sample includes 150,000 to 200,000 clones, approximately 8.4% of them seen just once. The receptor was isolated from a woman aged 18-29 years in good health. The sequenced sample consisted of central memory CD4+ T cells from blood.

The chain's CDR3 is CASNHRGAGNQETQYF. The CDR3 DNA follows: TGTGCCAGCAACCATCGGGGGGCGGGAAACCAAGAGACCCAGTACTTC. The V and J genes are TRBV5-8 and TRBJ2-5; tentatively, D is TRBD2 (7 bases). With 6 bases removed from V and 0 bases from J, the gap between germline ends came to 18 bases. CDR3 length: 16 amino acids. CDR1 SGHTS and CDR2 YDEGEE come from the germline V gene.